What follows is one T cell receptor beta chain and its context. The antigen remains undetermined. Germline-derived CDR1 and CDR2 are DFQATT and SNEGSKA (reference sequence). The CDR3 is made up of 15 amino acids. Trimming pared 8 bases from V and 5 bases from J, leaving 21 bases between. These data originate in a study of read filtering for tumor transcriptome and immune sequencing. Findings of the study overall: Without single-read clonotypes, shared clonotype proportions correlated more between IR-seq and RNA-seq.

From roughly 390 ng of RNA, a library with molecular barcoded alpha/delta and beta/gamma adaptors was made. TCRdb reprocessed the reads via MiXCR and lists one record per CDR3 protein. The data contain 15,000 or so distinct CDR3 sequences, roughly 20% of them seen just once; the ten biggest clones take up about 84%. The rearrangement joins TRBV20-1 to TRBJ2-2; possibly TRBD2 for D (5 bases). This TCR came from a donor over 35 with multiple myeloma. Sequenced input: a population of CD138-negative cells sorted from bone marrow. CDR3 in DNA: TGCAGTAGTCAGTTCGCGATAGGAGGAACCGGGGAGCTGTTTTTT. Amino acids: CSSQFAIGGTGELFF.